Here is one T cell receptor beta chain with its context. Original handling: Reference gene primers were amplified, and this amplification served to estimate nucleated cell counts. TCRdb's copy holds only in-frame clones and misses some; the assay was immunoSEQ multiplex PCR. V and J calls and clone size are given by that table; D and trimming were obtained from the DNA. The data hold about 44,000 clones, with around 90% observed a single time. This record belongs to a study of blood T cell repertoires in COVID-19. Study-wide context: Nucleic acid was either cDNA or gDNA, and it came from T cells, B-cell-depleted T cells, or PBMCs.

This CDR3 is built from 13 residues. In germline, CDR1 is MNHEY, CDR2 SMNVEV (reference sequence). The V end lost 2 bases, the J end lost 3 bases, and 7 bases lay between the germline ends. The sequenced sample consisted of peripheral blood. The sequence was obtained from a woman between 40 and 55 years old with acute or convalescent COVID-19. The chain carries TRBV27 and TRBJ1-1; D unresolved. The CDR3 nucleotides read TGTGCCAGCAGTTTAGGCCTCTACACTGAAGCTTTCTTT. Translating gives CASSLGLYTEAFF.